The 18 T cell receptor beta chains below were found in one sample sequenced in a study of CD8+ T cells in alopecia areata. A panel of CD4, CD8alpha, NKG2D, NKG2ACE and other markers served to sort pooled cutaneous lymph node cells. cDNA prepared by RNA extraction and subsequent reverse transcription served as the template for sequencing. The assay was immunoSEQ multiplex PCR, and TCRdb's table has in-frame clones only and misses some. The sample was found to contain about 270,000 clones, and every one recurs. Sequencing was done on a sample of CD4+ T cells sorted from a lymph node. These receptors were obtained from a C3H/HeJ mouse with alopecia areata. Strain haplotype (MHC): H2-k.

Note on this clone: Genes and germline are mouse. The read gets to within 4 residues of the CDR3 end, and the germline J gene fills in the rest. The sample carries other DNA sequences with the same CDR3. The V and J genes are TRBV5 and TRBJ2-5; 7 nucleotides match TRBD1. The CDR3 runs 14 residues. The J segment lost 2 bases and the V segment lost 4 bases, leaving 3 bases of the junction unmatched. Germline V gene sequence: CDR1 LGHNA, CDR2 YNLKQL (reference sequence). This CDR3 is CASSPDRAQDTQYF. The CDR3 bases that were read are TGTGCCAGCAGCCCTGACAGGGCCCAAGAC.

As for this clone: Genes and germline are mouse. The CDR3 bases that were read are TGTGCCAGCAGTGACAAGAAGGAT. This sequence encodes CASSDKKD. The entire CDR3 protein reads CASSDKKDEQYF. The chain has TRBV13-1 and TRBJ2-7; D uncertain. The observed sequence ends 4 residues before the CDR3 terminus, with the missing tail filled in from the germline J gene. The germline V gene has CDR1 NSHNY and CDR2 SYGAGN. CDR3 size: 12 residues.

This clone was seen only a few times. Mouse gene names and germline throughout. The CDR3 end lies 4 residues beyond the end of the read and is filled in from the germline J gene. This chain links TRBV13-3 with TRBJ2-5; 7 nucleotides agree with TRBD2. The CDR3 length is 14 residues. The V and J ends lost 2 bases and 1 base, in that order; junction bases with no gene match: 1. Germline V gene lookup returns CDR1 NNHDY and CDR2 SYVADS. This CDR3 reads CASSDDWDQDTQYF. The part of the CDR3 DNA that was read is TGTGCCAGCAGTGACGACTGGGACCAAGAC.

In regard to this clone: Any gene name here is a mouse gene name. The sequence runs out 4 residues before the end of the CDR3; the remainder is reconstructed from the germline J gene. The chain links TRBV13-3 to TRBJ1-1; D is perhaps TRBD1 (5 bases). This CDR3 has 12 residues. Germline V gene lookup returns CDR1 NNHDY and CDR2 SYVADS. The CDR3 DNA, read in part, is TGTGCCAGCAGTCGGACTGGGGGA. Translation gives CASSRTGG. The complete CDR3 reads CASSRTGGEVFF.

A note on this clone: The germline and genes are mouse ones. This chain's CDR3 is CASSDVLGAETLYF. The part of the CDR3 DNA that was read is TGTGCCAGCAGTGATGTCCTGGGGGCAGAA. The chain uses TRBV13-1 and TRBJ2-3; tentative D call: TRBD2 (6 bases). The read stops 4 residues short of the end of the CDR3; the missing end is completed from the germline J gene. Germline lookup yields CDR1 NSHNY and CDR2 SYGAGN. The CDR3 totals 14 residues. V was pared by 0 bases and J by 3 bases, with 8 bases between.

The sample holds a few counts of this clone. Any gene name here is a mouse gene name. The read falls 4 residues short of the CDR3 end, and the missing part is taken from the germline J gene. This chain links TRBV13-2 with TRBJ2-5, with 9 bases fitting TRBD1. The CDR3 runs to 14 residues. The germline V gene encodes CDR1 NNHNN and CDR2 SYGAGS (reference sequence). CDR3: CASGDRDREDTQYF. CDR3 DNA, as far as it was read: TGTGCCAGCGGTGACCGGGACAGGGAAGAC.

Points on this clone: The genes and germline here are from mouse. The read ends 4 residues before the CDR3 terminus; that terminus is restored from the germline J gene. The chain employs TRBV5 and TRBJ2-7; D may be TRBD1 (6 bases). CDR1 LGHNA and CDR2 YNLKQL come from the germline V gene (reference sequence). With 2 bases removed from V and 3 bases from J, the gap between germline ends came to 11 bases. The CDR3 has 14 residues. The covered CDR3 bases are TGTGCCAGCAGCCAATACCAGACAGGCTAT. Translation: CASSQYQTGY. The whole CDR3 protein reads CASSQYQTGYEQYF.

This clone was found a few times. The gene names given are mouse names. Coverage ceases 4 residues before the CDR3 finishes, and the germline J gene fills in the end. This same CDR3 is encoded by further DNA sequences in the sample. This chain links TRBV19 with TRBJ2-3, with 11 bases that match TRBD2. There are 16 residues in the CDR3. CDR1 is FNHDT and CDR2 is SITEND in the germline V gene (reference sequence). V gave up 4 bases and J gave up 0 bases; unmatched junction bases: 4. CDR3 amino acids: CASSPRTGGSAETLYF. The DNA read from the CDR3 is TGTGCCAGCAGTCCACGGACTGGGGGGAGTGCAGAA. The whole variable domain, filled in from reference TRBV19 and TRBJ2-3, reads GGIITQTPKFLIGQEGQKLTLKCQQNFNHDTMYWYRQDSGKGLRLIYYSITENDLQKGDLSEGYDASREKKSSFSLTVTSAQKNEMAVFLCASSPRTGGSAETLYFGSGTRLTVL.

The table lists this clone with a few counts. Genes here carry mouse names. The CDR3 goes on 4 residues after the read ends, and that part is filled in from the germline J gene. Distinct nucleotide sequences in the sample also encode this CDR3. The chain is built from TRBV5 and TRBJ2-5, with 10 bases that match TRBD1. From germline, CDR1 is LGHNA and CDR2 YNLKQL (reference sequence). The CDR3 sequence is 15 residues long. This CDR3 reads CASSQDGDRGDTQYF. CDR3 DNA (partial): TGTGCCAGCAGCCAAGATGGGGACAGGGGAGAC.

This clone occurred a few times. Gene names refer to mouse genes. The read stops 4 residues short of the end of the CDR3; the missing end is completed from the germline J gene. The rearrangement joins TRBV13-3 to TRBJ2-7; TRBD2 aligns across 11 bases. Germline V gene lookup returns CDR1 NNHDY and CDR2 SYVADS. Trimming cost V 5 bases and J 2 bases; bases outside gene matches: 3. This CDR3 spans 14 amino acids. The CDR3 reads CASSRLGGTYEQYF. CDR3 bases read: TGTGCCAGCAGCAGACTGGGGGGGACCTAT.

This clone was counted a few times. One base away lies a much larger clone, so this may be a sequencing read error. Mouse names are used for the genes. The read terminates 4 residues ahead of where the CDR3 ends, so the germline J gene completes it. The chain recombines TRBV5 with TRBJ2-1; TRBD1 might be the D (5 bases). The CDR3 is 13 residues long. From germline, CDR1 is LGHNA and CDR2 YNLKQL (reference sequence). The sequenced CDR3 bases are TGTGCCAGCAGCCAAGGAGGGGAGGCT. Its translation: CASSQGGEA. The whole CDR3 reads CASSQGGEAEQFF.

This clone showed up many times. Genes and germline come from the mouse. The DNA ends 4 residues before the CDR3 does, and the rest of the CDR3 is filled in from the germline J gene. The rearrangement uses TRBV1 and TRBJ1-2; the match to TRBD1 covers 8 bases. The germline gives CDR1 NSQYPW, CDR2 LRSPGD (reference sequence). J was trimmed by 3 bases and V by 5 bases; bases with no gene match: 2. This CDR3 has 13 amino acids. The covered CDR3 bases are TGCACCTGCAGTCCCAGGGGGCACTCC. It specifies CTCSPRGHS. The whole CDR3 sequence reads CTCSPRGHSDYTF. Looking up the rest from reference TRBV1 and TRBJ1-2 gives the full variable domain: VTLLEQNPRWRLVPRGQAVNLRCILKNSQYPWMSWYQQDLQKQLQWLFTLRSPGDKEVKSLPGADYLATRVTDTELRLQVANMSQGRTLYCTCSPRGHSDYTFGSGTRLLVI.

The sample holds a few counts of this clone. This clone may be a read error of a much larger clone one base away. Germline and genes: mouse. The DNA ends 4 residues before the CDR3 does, and the rest of the CDR3 is filled in from the germline J gene. Other DNA variants within this sample encode the same CDR3. The rearrangement uses TRBV13-3 and TRBJ1-2; D gene unclear. Germline V lookup: CDR1 NNHDY, CDR2 SYVADS. There are 13 residues in the CDR3. The V end lost 3 bases, the J end lost 0 bases, and 6 bases lay between the germline ends. CDR3 DNA, as far as it was read: TGTGCCAGCAGTGTCACAACAAACTCC. As protein: CASSVTTNS. The entire CDR3 protein reads CASSVTTNSDYTF.

This clone showed up just a few times. The genes and germline here are from mouse. The CDR3 end is not reached by the read, which stops 4 residues before it; the germline J gene fills it in. This sample also contains other DNA sequences that code for the same CDR3. This chain links TRBV13-2 with TRBJ2-7; possible D gene TRBD2, 6 bases. The CDR3 totals 13 residues. Germline V lookup: CDR1 NNHNN, CDR2 SYGAGS (reference sequence). The part of the CDR3 DNA that was read is TGTGCCAGCGGTGATGCGGGGGGTTAT. As protein: CASGDAGGY. Given in full, the CDR3 is CASGDAGGYEQYF.

This clone came up a few times. Gene and germline names: mouse. Read coverage stops 4 residues before the CDR3 terminus; the germline J gene supplies the remainder. The chain uses TRBV19 and TRBJ2-7; TRBD2 might be the D (6 bases). Trimming took 1 base from V and 0 from J, leaving 17 bases between them. Germline assignment: CDR1 FNHDT and CDR2 SITEND (reference sequence). This CDR3 has 17 amino acids. The sequenced part of the CDR3 DNA is TGTGCCAGCAGTATATCCCTGGGGTCTAGGAGCTCCTAT. It translates to CASSISLGSRSSY. The entire CDR3 protein reads CASSISLGSRSSYEQYF.

This clone has only a few counts. Mouse names are used for the genes. The CDR3 end is not reached by the read, which stops 4 residues before it; the germline J gene fills it in. The chain joins TRBV3 to TRBJ2-5; TRBD2 matches at 8 bases. The germline gives CDR1 SNHLY, CDR2 FYNGKV (reference sequence). CDR3 length: 12 residues. This chain's CDR3 is CAWGGNQDTQYF. The covered CDR3 bases are TGTGCGTGGGGGGGTAACCAAGAC.

This clone was found a few times. Mouse names are used for the genes. Read data end 4 residues before the CDR3 end; the end is taken from the germline J gene. The chain recombines TRBV13-1 with TRBJ2-2; 7 nucleotides line up with TRBD2. CDR1 and CDR2 (germline): NSHNY, SYGAGN. The V segment lost 1 base and the J segment 0 bases; nucleotides outside the gene matches: 3. This CDR3 is built from 16 residues. The CDR3: CASSDHWGANTGQLYF. The sequenced CDR3 bases are TGTGCCAGCAGTGATCACTGGGGAGCAAACACCGGG.

This clone was seen only a few times. All gene names here are mouse names. The sequenced part of the CDR3 DNA is TGTGCCAGCAGCCTAGGGGACAATAACCAAGAC. Its translation: CASSLGDNNQD. The entire CDR3 protein is CASSLGDNNQDTQYF. This chain links TRBV3 with TRBJ2-5; D may be TRBD1 (6 bases). Coverage ceases 4 residues before the CDR3 finishes, and the germline J gene fills in the end. The ends were cut back, 5 bases at V and 0 bases at J, with 12 bases in the middle. CDR3 length equals 15 residues. The germline CDR1 and CDR2 sequences are SNHLY and FYNGKV (reference sequence).